Shown below are 27 T cell receptor beta chains from a single sample sequenced in a study of T-cell reconstitution after alpha-beta-depleted transplantation in children. Construction of the TCRbeta library involved unique molecular identifiers. Each CDR3 protein is one row after TCRdb ran MiXCR on the PCR reads. The profile covers around 250,000 distinct CDR3 sequences, with 9.9% appearing a single time and 10% taken by the ten largest. Sequenced material: PBMCs from the stem cell graft donor, taken from the stem cell graft. These receptors all stem from a human donor who donated a stem cell graft to a child with SCID.

This clonotype has more than one count but fewer than ten. This chain uses TRBV6-1 with TRBJ1-2; 8 nucleotides agree with TRBD1. Germline CDR1 is MNHNS and CDR2 is SASEGT. Trimming cost V 6 bases and J 4 bases; bases outside gene matches: 7. This CDR3 is built from 14 residues. The CDR3 coding sequence is TGTGCCAGCAGAGTCTCGACAGGGGCCTATGGCTACACCTTC. Its translation: CASRVSTGAYGYTF.

The chain is built from TRBV12-3 or TRBV12-4 and TRBJ2-7; TRBD2 might be the D (5 bases). The length of the CDR3 is 14 residues. Trimming took off 3 bases at V and 3 bases at J, with 12 bases between the two ends. CDR3 sequence: CASSLQPDYYEQYF. DNA of the CDR3: TGTGCCAGCAGTTTGCAACCAGACTACTACGAGCAGTACTTC.

The sample holds many counts of this clonotype. This rearrangement joins TRBV27 to TRBJ2-7; D not resolved. Trimming removed 2 bases from V and 3 bases from J, with 11 bases in between. Germline V gene sequence: CDR1 MNHEY, CDR2 SMNVEV (reference sequence). This CDR3 spans 14 amino acids. DNA of the CDR3: TGTGCCAGCAGTTTAGGCGTGGGAAGCTACGAGCAGTACTTC. It translates to CASSLGVGSYEQYF.

In its sample, this clonotype was seen a few times. The V call is TRBV7-9, the J call TRBJ2-3; 8 bases align to TRBD2. V dropped 11 bases and J dropped 4; count of bases not matched to a gene: 11. The CDR3 consists of 14 residues. Germline lookup yields CDR1 SEHNR and CDR2 FQNEAQ (reference sequence). The CDR3 region is CAPTASGGSDTQYF. In DNA, the CDR3 is TGTGCCCCGACGGCCAGCGGGGGTTCAGATACGCAGTATTTT. Drawing the rest from reference TRBV7-9 and TRBJ2-3, the complete variable domain is DTGVSQNPRHKITKRGQNVTFRCDPISEHNRLYWYRQTLGQGPEFLTYFQNEAQLEKSRLLSDRFSAERPKGSFSTLEIQRTEQGDSAMYLCAPTASGGSDTQYFGPGTRLTVL.

This clonotype showed up many times. This chain connects TRBV10-2 to TRBJ2-3; TRBD1 or TRBD2 may be the D gene (5 bases each). V was cut by 6 bases and J by 1 base, with 14 bases left in between. From germline, CDR1 is WSHSY and CDR2 SAAADI. The CDR3 has 15 residues. The CDR3 DNA follows: TGCGCCAGCAGCTACGGGGCTAGGGGCACAGATACGCAGTATTTT. Its translation: CASSYGARGTDTQYF.

This clonotype has more than one count but fewer than ten. The chain employs TRBV20-1 and TRBJ2-1; TRBD2 agrees at 9 bases. Germline V lookup: CDR1 DFQATT, CDR2 SNEGSKA (reference sequence). Trimming cost V 0 bases and J 6 bases; bases outside gene matches: 6. The CDR3 length is 15 residues. In DNA form, the CDR3 reads TGCAGTGCTAGAGATATCCTAGCGGGGCCCAATGAGCAGTTCTTC. It specifies CSARDILAGPNEQFF.

This clonotype was seen only a few times. The chain is built from TRBV7-9 and TRBJ2-6; D gene unclear. This CDR3 region has 14 residues. CDR1 is SEHNR and CDR2 is FQNEAQ in the germline V gene (reference sequence). The V and J ends lost 5 bases and 3 bases respectively, with 8 bases between them. CDR3 in amino acids: CASSEEFGANVLTF. The CDR3, as DNA: TGTGCCAGCAGCGAGGAATTTGGGGCCAACGTCCTGACTTTC.

The table lists this clonotype with many counts. This rearrangement joins TRBV7-2 to TRBJ2-3; 7 bases line up with TRBD2. Germline CDR1 reads SGHTA; CDR2 reads FQGNSA. V dropped 5 bases and J dropped 2; count of bases not matched to a gene: 7. This CDR3 region has 15 residues. The CDR3 DNA reads TGTGCCAGCAGCCGCTCTAGCGGCAACACAGATACGCAGTATTTT. This gives the protein CASSRSSGNTDTQYF.

This clonotype was recorded once. Germline is not matched at one junction end, which may reflect a read error. The genes are TRBV4-2 and TRBJ2-2; either TRBD1 or TRBD2 may fit D (5 bases each). Germline loops: CDR1 LGHNA, CDR2 YNFKEQ. The CDR3 loop spans 15 amino acids. In DNA, the CDR3 is TGTGTCAGCAGCCCTCGTCAGACTGGGGACCGGGAGCTGTTTTTT. It yields the protein CVSSPRQTGDRELFF.

The sample holds a few counts of this clonotype. V gene TRBV9 combines with J gene TRBJ2-1, with TRBD2 identical over 10 bases. With 5 bases clipped from V and 9 bases from J, the junction kept 14 bases outside the gene matches. Germline V gene data show CDR1 as SGDLS and CDR2 as YYNGEE. There are 16 residues in the CDR3. The CDR3 here is CASSDTTSGPRGEQFF. Written as DNA, the CDR3 is TGTGCCAGCAGTGATACGACTAGCGGGCCGAGGGGTGAGCAGTTCTTC.

This clonotype has more than one count but fewer than ten. The V gene is TRBV15, the J gene TRBJ1-2; 9 nucleotides match TRBD1. This CDR3 region has 16 residues. Germline V gene sequence: CDR1 LNHNV, CDR2 YYDKDF (reference sequence). Losses at the gene ends were 5 bases for V and 3 bases for J; bases not matched to a gene: 10. CDR3 residues: CATSSRRTGEDYGYTF. DNA of the CDR3: TGTGCCACCAGCTCGCGCCGGACAGGGGAGGACTATGGCTACACCTTC.

The chain recombines TRBV11-2 with TRBJ2-3; maybe TRBD1 (6 bases). The CDR3 totals 15 residues. Germline V gene sequence: CDR1 SGHAT, CDR2 FQNNGV. V lost 9 bases, J lost 6 bases, and 22 bases lay in between. The CDR3 sequence: CASHYRGSATDTQYF. The CDR3 nucleotides read TGTGCCAGTCACTATAGGGGGTCGGCTACCGATACGCAGTATTTT.

The genes are TRBV11-2 and TRBJ2-3; TRBD2 agrees at 13 bases. The CDR3 contains 15 residues. CDR1 is SGHAT, CDR2 FQNNGV, per germline. V shed 5 bases and J 8 bases; nucleotides not matched to a gene: 7. CDR3 in DNA: TGTGCCAGCAGCGAGGGACTAGCGGGGAGGGGTACGCAGTATTTT. Residues: CASSEGLAGRGTQYF. The full variable domain, rest sourced from reference TRBV11-2 and TRBJ2-3, is EAGVAQSPRYKIIEKRQSVAFWCNPISGHATLYWYQQILGQGPKLLIQFQNNGVVDDSQLPKDRFSAERLKGVDSTLKIQPAKLEDSAVYLCASSEGLAGRGTQYFGPGTRLTVL.

J is TRBJ1-3 and V is TRBV5-1, with D maybe TRBD1 (5 bases). Trimming removed 4 bases at V and 4 bases at J, with 15 bases between. CDR3 length equals 15 residues. Germline CDR1 is SGHRS and CDR2 is YFSETQ. The CDR3 reads CASSGYGTSGNTIYF. The CDR3 nucleotides are TGCGCCAGCAGCGGGTACGGGACTTCGGGAAACACCATATATTTT.

This clonotype has a count of ten or more. This chain joins TRBV5-6 and TRBJ1-2; 11 bases map to TRBD1. Germline trimming cut 4 bases from V and 3 bases from J; bases unmatched to any gene: 5. Germline V gene sequence: CDR1 SGHDT, CDR2 YYEEEE. The CDR3 consists of 15 residues. The CDR3 coding sequence is TGTGCCAGCAGCACTGGACAGGGGGCGTACTATGGCTACACCTTC. Translated: CASSTGQGAYYGYTF.

This clonotype was seen a handful of times. The rearrangement joins TRBV11-2 to TRBJ2-5; 8 bases align to TRBD1. The CDR3 runs 14 residues. V shed 3 bases and J 1 base; nucleotides not matched to a gene: 1. Germline CDR1 is SGHAT and CDR2 is FQNNGV. The CDR3 is CASSFQGAQETQYF. The DNA for the CDR3 is TGTGCCAGCAGCTTTCAGGGGGCCCAAGAGACCCAGTACTTC.

This clonotype was counted only a few times. The chain combines TRBV25-1 with TRBJ2-6, with 10 bases that match TRBD1. J lost 3 bases, V lost 3 bases, and 11 bases had no gene match. From germline, CDR1 is MGHDK and CDR2 SYGVNS. The CDR3 runs 19 residues. The CDR3 DNA follows: TGTGCCAGCAGTGACAATATCCGGGACAGGGGAGATGGGGCCAACGTCCTGACTTTC. Translation: CASSDNIRDRGDGANVLTF. Filled out from reference TRBV25-1 and TRBJ2-6, the complete variable domain reads EADIYQTPRYLVIGTGKKITLECSQTMGHDKMYWYQQDPGMELHLIHYSYGVNSTEKGDLSSESTVSRIRTEHFPLTLESARPSHTSQYLCASSDNIRDRGDGANVLTFGAGSRLTVL.

This chain uses TRBV6-9 with TRBJ1-5; D may be TRBD1 (6 bases). The V gene lost 1 base and the J gene lost 3 bases, with 10 bases spanning the gap. This CDR3 comprises 15 residues. Germline V gives CDR1 MNHGY, CDR2 SVAAGI. The CDR3 coding sequence is TGTGCCAGCAGTTATTTCCGGGGGGCCAATCAGCCCCAGCATTTT. Translated: CASSYFRGANQPQHF.

The chain is built from TRBV7-9 and TRBJ1-6; no definite D call. Germline values: CDR1 SEHNR, CDR2 FQNEAQ (reference sequence). The V end was cut by 1 base, the J end by 9 bases, with 13 bases between. The CDR3 covers 15 residues. CDR3 sequence reads: CASSLGGSSSSPLHF. CDR3 sequence (DNA): TGTGCCAGCAGCTTAGGTGGCAGTTCGAGTTCACCCCTCCACTTT.

This sequence joins TRBV5-1 and TRBJ1-6; perhaps TRBD1 as D (5 bases). CDR3 length: 15 residues. Trimming pared 7 bases from V and 8 bases from J, leaving 19 bases between. Germline V gene sequence: CDR1 SGHRS, CDR2 YFSETQ. Written as DNA, the CDR3 is TGCGCCAGCGCCGGGGGAGGGGTGGAAGATTCACCCCTCCACTTT. This codes for CASAGGGVEDSPLHF.

As for this clonotype: In this CDR3 the conserved last residue, phenylalanine or tryptophan, is missing, so a read error is likely. The chain couples TRBV10-1 to TRBJ2-7; D is tentatively TRBD1 or TRBD2 (5 bases each). Trimming left V 6 bases short and J 5 bases short, with 14 bases between. The germline V gene has CDR1 WNHNN and CDR2 SYGVQD (reference sequence). This CDR3 has 13 residues. The CDR3 spells CASSRDGRDEQYL. Written as DNA, the CDR3 is TGCGCCAGCAGCCGGGACGGAAGGGACGAGCAGTACTTA.

This clonotype turned up a few times. The chain combines TRBV5-1 with TRBJ2-5, with D possibly matching TRBD2 (5 bases). V dropped 1 base and J dropped 1 base, with 14 bases sitting between them. In germline, CDR1 is SGHRS, CDR2 YFSETQ. This CDR3 has 16 amino acids. The CDR3 region has the DNA TGCGCCAGCAGCTTGTCCCGGACTGCGTCCCAAGAGACCCAGTACTTC. Translated, it gives CASSLSRTASQETQYF.

The chain links TRBV6-6 to TRBJ1-2; TRBD1 matches at 8 bases. This CDR3 comprises 13 residues. Germline CDR1 and CDR2: MNHNY and SVGAGI (reference sequence). J gave up 9 bases and V 6 bases, and 9 bases lay outside the gene matches. This CDR3 is CASSPGTGGSYTF. CDR3 coding DNA: TGTGCCAGCAGCCCGGGGACAGGCGGGAGCTACACCTTC.

This clonotype was observed many times. V and J are TRBV2 and TRBJ1-4; 9 bases are a match to TRBD1. The junction had 4 bases not matched to a gene; V was cut back by 6 bases and J by 8 bases. Germline CDR1 SNHLY, CDR2 FYNNEI. CDR3 length: 13 residues. DNA of the CDR3: TGTGCCAGCAGCGGACAGGGGCGGGAAAAACTGTTTTTT. This encodes CASSGQGREKLFF.

In this sample, this clonotype turned up a few times. V and J are TRBV20-1 and TRBJ2-7, with D perhaps matching TRBD1 (6 bases). This CDR3 spans 14 amino acids. Germline V lookup: CDR1 DFQATT, CDR2 SNEGSKA (reference sequence). Trimming cost V 2 bases and J 0 bases, with 11 bases left between them. This CDR3 is CSARRQASSYEQYF. The DNA for the CDR3 is TGCAGTGCTAGACGACAGGCTAGCTCCTACGAGCAGTACTTC.

V is TRBV20-1 and J is TRBJ1-2; maybe TRBD1 (5 bases). The CDR3 covers 11 residues. Per the germline V gene, CDR1 is DFQATT and CDR2 is SNEGSKA (reference sequence). Trimming removed 3 bases at V and 5 bases at J, with 7 bases between. The CDR3 nucleotides read TGCAGTGCTAGGGCAGGGTATGGCTACACCTTC. Amino acid sequence: CSARAGYGYTF.

This clonotype occurred a few times. This sequence joins TRBV4-2 and TRBJ1-1, with a possible D match to TRBD1 (6 bases). The CDR3 sequence is 16 residues long. Trimming removed 7 bases from V and 3 bases from J, with 21 bases in between. Germline V lookup: CDR1 LGHNA, CDR2 YNFKEQ. DNA for the CDR3: TGTGCCAGCACCCACAGAACAGGGTCTGGGGACACTGAAGCTTTCTTT. It encodes CASTHRTGSGDTEAFF.